Listed below are T cell receptor beta chains from one sample, sequenced in a study of cytomegalovirus exposure and HLA in healthy donors. Sequenced by immunoSEQ multiplex PCR; TCRdb stores in-frame clones only, minus some. The sample has 110,000 or so clones, about three quarters seen once; the top ten hold about 2.5%. Sequencing used PBMCs. Receptors were obtained from a female donor in good health and CMV-seronegative. Both conserved end residues are part of each CDR3. Part of the rows lack a size; the others show once, few, many or a class for expanded clones.

v_call	clone_size	j_call	cdr3_aa
TRBV18	NA	TRBJ1-2	CASSLSEGAGYGYTF
TRBV19	NA	TRBJ2-1	CASSMDMGGSYNEQFF
TRBV7-2	NA	TRBJ2-5	CASSSARVEETQYF
TRBV27	few	TRBJ2-1	CASSRGGAGSYNEQFF
TRBV4-1	few	TRBJ1-3	CASSIGNTIYF
TRBV7-9	NA	TRBJ2-6	CSSSKQGHSSGANVLTF
TRBV6-6	NA	TRBJ2-2	CASSTSGGATGELFF
TRBV4-2	NA	TRBJ2-3	CASSHLPSTSGESDTQYF
TRBV5-4	NA	TRBJ2-1	CASSQGTVNSYNEQFF
TRBV29-1	NA	TRBJ1-2	CSVEVRGFGYGYTF
TRBV19	NA	TRBJ2-1	CASSRLAGATYNEQFF
TRBV4-3	NA	TRBJ2-5	CASSQYRGSKETQYF
TRBV5-1	NA	TRBJ2-3	CASNHPRDNTDTQYF
TRBV30	NA	TRBJ1-2	CAWSGRTGGAYQRGYTF
TRBV4-2	NA	TRBJ2-6	CASSPRTSGGGSGANVLTF
TRBV5-6	once	TRBJ1-1	CASSYIQGALRAFF
TRBV27	NA	TRBJ2-3	CASRSGGFVTDTQYF
TRBV15	NA	TRBJ1-1	CATSTMRQLNTEAFF
TRBV9	NA	TRBJ2-3	CASSLGQGTFDTQYF
TRBV19	once	TRBJ2-6	CASSIENIGAGANVLTF
TRBV5-1	few	TRBJ2-7	CASSLVGDRAEQYF
TRBV29-1	NA	TRBJ1-5	CSVVRQGGNQPQHF
TRBV19	NA	TRBJ2-5	CASSIAAGGQETQYF
TRBV19	NA	TRBJ1-1	CASRDFMNTEAFF
TRBV5-1	NA	TRBJ2-7	CASSLVSGYEQYF
TRBV7-7	few	TRBJ2-5	CASSWDREETQYF
TRBV6-6	NA	TRBJ2-5	CASSYGTENQETQYF
TRBV15	once	TRBJ2-6	CALKNLSQGTGANVLTF
TRBV4-3	NA	TRBJ1-2	CASSQDLHSYGYTF
TRBV30	NA	TRBJ1-4	CAWLSTLIGFAIREKLFF
TRBV4-3	few	TRBJ1-6	CASSQVQGLNSPLHF
TRBV18	NA	TRBJ1-2	CASSPGTGGSYGYTF
TRBV4-2	NA	TRBJ2-3	CASSPVVAGGTDTQYF
TRBV5-6	NA	TRBJ1-2	CASSRSAGRTSGGYTF
TRBV7-3	NA	TRBJ2-5	CASSLSDSGETQYF
TRBV6-5	NA	TRBJ1-5	CASSPTGPNQPQHF
TRBV4-1	NA	TRBJ2-3	CASSQGFAGAADTQYF
TRBV6-1	NA	TRBJ1-1	CASRDRGGMNTEAFF
TRBV30	NA	TRBJ2-5	CAWDGTGGYETQYF
TRBV19	NA	TRBJ2-2	CASSIGGEGGELFF